This passage covers 30 T cell receptor beta chains from one sample sequenced in a study of T cell responses to AZD1222 COVID-19 vaccine. The protocol was immunoSEQ multiplex PCR, while the TCRdb copy is restricted to in-frame clones and leaves out a portion. This sample has over 110,000 clones, with under 90% found just once. The sample in question was peripheral blood, obtained 28 days after the second AZD1222 dose. The receptor set was obtained from an adult who received the AZD1222 COVID-19 vaccine.

The sample holds a few counts of this clone. The rearrangement links TRBV19 to TRBJ2-1, with a possible D match to TRBD1 (6 bases). Germline loops: CDR1 LNHDA, CDR2 SQIVND (reference sequence). V lost 6 bases and J lost 1, with 10 bases in between. The CDR3 spans 14 residues. The CDR3 region has the DNA TGTGCCAGTAGGGTCGACAGGTCCTACAATGAGCAGTTCTTC. Encoded protein: CASRVDRSYNEQFF.

With regard to this clone: The junction differs from germline at one of its ends, possibly a read error. V usage is TRBV19 and J usage is TRBJ2-2; TRBD1 agrees at 7 bases. The CDR3 spans 13 residues. Per germline, CDR1 LNHDA and CDR2 SQIVND (reference sequence). The CDR3 region has the DNA TGTGCCACTAGTGACAGGGTTTTTGGGGAGCTGTTTTTT. Translated: CATSDRVFGELFF.

The rearrangement links TRBV7-9 to TRBJ2-1, with TRBD2 identical over 7 bases. V shed 0 bases, J shed 5 bases, and the junction held 4 bases outside the gene matches. The V gene's germline CDR1 is SEHNR and CDR2 FQNEAQ (reference sequence). The CDR3 is made up of 15 amino acids. CDR3 coding DNA: TGTGCCAGCAGCTTAGCCTTAACTAGCGACAATGAGCAGTTCTTC. It yields the protein CASSLALTSDNEQFF.

The chain couples TRBV5-1 to TRBJ1-2; TRBD1 agrees at 7 bases. The junction had 8 bases not matched to a gene; V was cut back by 1 base and J by 5 bases. CDR3 length: 15 amino acids. From germline, CDR1 is SGHRS and CDR2 YFSETQ. DNA of the CDR3: TGCGCCAGCAGCTTGCACGAGGGGGCTCGGTATGGCTACACCTTC. Amino acids: CASSLHEGARYGYTF.

This sequence joins TRBV5-1 and TRBJ1-5; D uncertain. The CDR3 consists of 14 residues. Trimming cost V 4 bases and J 7 bases, with 15 bases left between them. Germline lookup yields CDR1 SGHRS and CDR2 YFSETQ. The CDR3 sequence is CASSKTTGTQPQHF. CDR3 nucleotides: TGCGCCAGCAGCAAAACCACCGGAACGCAGCCCCAGCATTTT.

The CDR3: CASSEERSSYNSPLHF. In DNA form, the CDR3 reads TGTGCCAGCAGTGAAGAGAGGAGCTCCTATAATTCACCCCTCCACTTT. V is TRBV6-1 and J is TRBJ1-6; no clear D gene. The V end was cut by 1 base, the J end by 0 bases, with 7 bases between. CDR1 is MNHNS, CDR2 SASEGT, per germline. This CDR3 is built from 16 residues.

CDR3: CAISTSGGLSSYNEQFF. For the CDR3, the DNA is TGTGCCATCAGTACTAGCGGGGGGCTCAGCTCCTACAATGAGCAGTTCTTC. J is TRBJ2-1 and V is TRBV10-3, with 12 bases lining up with TRBD2. The trim removed 5 bases at V and 0 bases at J, leaving 5 bases unmatched. There are 17 residues in the CDR3. Germline lookup yields CDR1 ENHRY and CDR2 SYGVKD.

CDR3 DNA sequence: TGTGCCAGCAGTTACGACCCTCTAAACTATGGCTACACCTTC. This gives the protein CASSYDPLNYGYTF. This sequence joins TRBV6-5 and TRBJ1-2; D remains unclear. The germline V gene has CDR1 MNHEY and CDR2 SVGAGI. V gave up 2 bases and J gave up 2 bases, with 9 bases separating them. The CDR3 totals 14 residues.

The rearrangement uses TRBV6-5 and TRBJ1-6, with TRBD1 identical over 10 bases. With V trimmed by 6 bases and J by 7 bases, 6 bases remained unmatched. The CDR3 extends over 15 amino acids. The V gene's germline CDR1 is MNHEY and CDR2 SVGAGI. CDR3 residues: CASSSTGGTNSPLHF. CDR3 coding DNA: TGTGCCAGCAGCTCGACAGGGGGCACCAATTCACCCCTCCACTTT.

The chain is built from TRBV7-2 and TRBJ1-1; D perhaps matches TRBD1 (5 bases). Trimming took 3 bases from V and 1 from J, leaving 12 bases between them. There are 15 residues in the CDR3. The V gene's germline CDR1 is SGHTA and CDR2 FQGNSA. The CDR3 nucleotides are TGTGCCAGCAGCTTGGGGCCCGGTAGGAACACTGAAGCTTTCTTT. Encoded protein: CASSLGPGRNTEAFF. Filled out from reference TRBV7-2 and TRBJ1-1, the complete variable domain reads GAGVSQSPSNKVTEKGKDVELRCDPISGHTALYWYRQSLGQGLEFLIYFQGNSAPDKSGLPSDRFSAERTGGSVSTLTIQRTQQEDSAVYLCASSLGPGRNTEAFFGQGTRLTVV.

This clone was observed a few times. The chain recombines TRBV6-5 with TRBJ1-1; 7 bases are shared with TRBD1. The CDR3 spans 14 residues. Germline values: CDR1 MNHEY, CDR2 SVGAGI. V was clipped by 6 bases and J by 0 bases; unmatched bases: 4. DNA of the CDR3: TGTGCCAGCAGGCCAGGGGGTGTGAACACTGAAGCTTTCTTT. Its protein product is CASRPGGVNTEAFF.

J is TRBJ2-7 and V is TRBV28; D uncertain. Germline values: CDR1 MDHEN, CDR2 SYDVKM. The V gene lost 10 bases and the J gene lost 7 bases, with 17 bases spanning the gap. The CDR3 runs 12 residues. The CDR3 DNA is TGTGCCACCTTAGGGCTATCCCTGGAGCAGTACTTC. It encodes CATLGLSLEQYF. The variable domain in full, with the rest retrieved from reference TRBV28 and TRBJ2-7, is DVKVTQSSRYLVKRTGEKVFLECVQDMDHENMFWYRQDPGLGLRLIYFSYDVKMKEKGDIPEGYSVSREKKERFSLILESASTNQTSMYLCATLGLSLEQYFGPGTRLTVT.

This clone was detected a few times. V and J are TRBV7-9 and TRBJ2-3; D is unresolved. This CDR3 comprises 15 residues. V shed 4 bases and J shed 1 base, with 12 bases lying between them. The V gene's germline CDR1 is SEHNR and CDR2 FQNEAQ (reference sequence). CDR3 sequence reads: CASSSIDTRTDTQYF. As DNA, the CDR3 is TGTGCCAGCAGCTCTATAGACACGCGCACAGATACGCAGTATTTT.

This chain connects TRBV30 to TRBJ2-5; unclear D gene. This CDR3 is 11 amino acids long. The V gene lost 0 bases and the J gene lost 5 bases, with 4 bases spanning the gap. Germline CDR1 is GTSNPN and CDR2 is SVGIG (reference sequence). CDR3 sequence: CAWSVGETQYF. The CDR3 DNA is TGTGCCTGGAGTGTCGGGGAGACCCAGTACTTC.

This clone was seen only a few times. The V call is TRBV11-3, the J call TRBJ2-7; 7 nucleotides match TRBD1. The CDR3 contains 13 residues. The germline V gene has CDR1 SGHNT and CDR2 YENEEA. The junction had 10 bases not matched to a gene; V was cut back by 5 bases and J by 9 bases. The CDR3: CASSLGQANAQYF. CDR3 nucleotide sequence: TGTGCCAGCAGCCTCGGACAGGCGAACGCGCAGTACTTC.

This sequence joins TRBV4-2 and TRBJ1-6; 8 bases align to TRBD1. Germline values: CDR1 LGHNA, CDR2 YNFKEQ. J lost 6 bases, V lost 0 bases, and 7 bases had no gene match. The CDR3 spans 17 residues. The CDR3 region has the DNA TGTGCCAGCAGCCAAGATCGAAGGGGACAGGCTAATTCACCCCTCCACTTT. It specifies CASSQDRRGQANSPLHF.

The rearrangement links TRBV2 to TRBJ1-2; possibly TRBD1 for D (5 bases). Germline V gives CDR1 SNHLY, CDR2 FYNNEI. Trimming removed 6 bases at V and 2 bases at J, with 13 bases between. The CDR3 is made up of 14 amino acids. DNA of the CDR3: TGTGCCAGCAGCCCAGAGGGGCAAAACTATGGCTACACCTTC. Residues: CASSPEGQNYGYTF. Full variable domain (outside the CDR3, taken from reference TRBV2 and TRBJ1-2): EPEVTQTPSHQVTQMGQEVILRCVPISNHLYFYWYRQILGQKVEFLVSFYNNEISEKSEIFDDQFSVERPDGSNFTLKIRSTKLEDSAMYFCASSPEGQNYGYTFGSGTRLTVV.

This chain joins TRBV7-2 and TRBJ1-3; a possible D gene is TRBD1 (5 bases). The ends were cut back, 5 bases at V and 0 bases at J, with 14 bases in the middle. Germline assignment: CDR1 SGHTA and CDR2 FQGNSA. This CDR3 has 16 amino acids. CDR3 nucleotide sequence: TGTGCCAGCAGCCCCCCAGGGTCCCGCTCTGGAAACACCATATATTTT. Translating it yields CASSPPGSRSGNTIYF.

CDR3 sequence (DNA): TGTGCCAGCAGCCCCCAGGGGATTGGTGAAAAACTGTTTTTT. This sequence encodes CASSPQGIGEKLFF. The chain carries TRBV5-4 and TRBJ1-4, with D perhaps matching TRBD1 (6 bases). The germline V and J ends were trimmed by 4 bases and 7 bases, with 14 bases remaining between them. There are 14 residues in the CDR3. Germline lookup yields CDR1 SGHNT and CDR2 YYREEE (reference sequence).

V and J are TRBV12-2 and TRBJ2-3; no DNA check was done on the table's D call, TRBD2. TRBV12-2 is a pseudogene locus. The CDR3 covers 18 residues. The CDR3 sequence is CASRLSTPLAGATDTQYF. CDR3 coding DNA: TGTGCAAGTCGCTTATCAACCCCACTAGCGGGGGCGACAGATACGCAGTATTTT.

Regarding this clone: Sequence at one end of the junction differs from germline and may be a read error. The rearrangement joins TRBV4-2 to TRBJ2-7; the D gene is possibly TRBD1 (6 bases). CDR3 length: 15 residues. CDR1 LGHNA and CDR2 YNFKEQ come from the germline V gene. CDR3 sequence: CANSQYRAPSYEQYF. The CDR3 DNA reads as TGTGCCAACAGCCAATACAGGGCCCCATCCTACGAGCAGTACTTC.

The chain recombines TRBV7-9 with TRBJ1-1, with a possible D match to TRBD1 (5 bases). The CDR3 has 15 amino acids. The germline gives CDR1 SEHNR, CDR2 FQNEAQ (reference sequence). V was cut by 2 bases and J by 2 bases, with 12 bases left in between. The CDR3 nucleotides are TGTGCCAGCAGCTTATCGGGGACCGTTAACACTGAAGCTTTCTTT. It encodes CASSLSGTVNTEAFF.

The CDR3 reads CASSHGVRSGSEKLFF. The DNA of the CDR3 is TGTGCCAGCAGCCACGGGGTTAGGTCGGGGAGTGAAAAACTGTTTTTT. The rearrangement links TRBV3-1 (or the pseudogene TRBV3-2) to TRBJ1-4; D not certain. Germline-derived CDR1 and CDR2 are LGHDT and YNNKEL (reference sequence). This CDR3 has 16 amino acids. V was trimmed by 3 bases and J by 7 bases, leaving 18 bases between them.

The genes are TRBV27 and TRBJ2-7; TRBD1 aligns across 7 bases. V shed 3 bases, J shed 6 bases, and the junction held 2 bases outside the gene matches. Germline-derived CDR1 and CDR2 are MNHEY and SMNVEV (reference sequence). CDR3 size: 12 residues. CDR3 sequence (DNA): TGTGCCAGCAGTTTCAACAGGGGCGAGCAGTACTTC. This gives the protein CASSFNRGEQYF.

In nucleotides, the CDR3 is TGTGCCAGCAGCCCATCGGTCCGCCAGCCCCAGCATTTT. Protein product: CASSPSVRQPQHF. This rearrangement joins TRBV7-2 to TRBJ1-5; D not resolved. The length of the CDR3 is 13 residues. Per germline, CDR1 SGHTA and CDR2 FQGNSA. Trimming took 5 bases from V and 7 from J, leaving 12 bases between them.

The V and J genes are TRBV11-3 and TRBJ2-2; tentatively, D is TRBD1 or TRBD2 (5 bases each). Trimming removed 5 bases at V and 7 bases at J, with 14 bases between. The V gene's germline CDR1 is SGHNT and CDR2 YENEEA. This CDR3 has 14 amino acids. The CDR3 region has the DNA TGTGCCAGCAGCCCCCGGGGCCAGGTCGGGGAGCTGTTTTTT. Translation: CASSPRGQVGELFF.

This rearrangement joins TRBV19 to TRBJ2-1; D might be TRBD1 (6 bases). Trimming left V 4 bases short and J 6 bases short, with 22 bases between. This CDR3 is built from 17 residues. Germline lookup yields CDR1 LNHDA and CDR2 SQIVND (reference sequence). DNA of the CDR3: TGTGCCAGTAGTACGGAATTACAGGGTATGATCCGCAATGAGCAGTTCTTC. Its protein is CASSTELQGMIRNEQFF. Full variable domain (rest looked up from reference TRBV19 and TRBJ2-1): DGGITQSPKYLFRKEGQNVTLSCEQNLNHDAMYWYRQDPGQGLRLIYYSQIVNDFQKGDIAEGYSVSREKKESFPLTVTSAQKNPTAFYLCASSTELQGMIRNEQFFGPGTRLTVL.

The gene calls are TRBV6-5 and TRBJ1-2; perhaps TRBD1 as D (6 bases). Germline V gene data show CDR1 as MNHEY and CDR2 as SVGAGI. This CDR3 spans 12 amino acids. V gave up 6 bases and J gave up 8 bases, with 13 bases separating them. CDR3 sequence (DNA): TGTGCCAGCAGGCAGGGGATCTGGGGCTACACCTTC. This codes for CASRQGIWGYTF.

The V call is TRBV6-2 or TRBV6-3, the J call TRBJ1-5; 8 bases match TRBD1. The CDR3 consists of 15 residues. The germline CDR1 and CDR2 sequences are MNHEY and SVGEGT. The J segment lost 4 bases and the V segment lost 5 bases, leaving 7 bases of the junction unmatched. The CDR3 bases are TGTGCCAGCAGTCTTCAGGGGGCGGGTAATCAGCCCCAGCATTTT. Translation: CASSLQGAGNQPQHF.

This clone turned up a few times. The V and J genes are TRBV5-1 and TRBJ1-1; TRBD1 is a possible D gene (5 bases). The length of the CDR3 is 14 residues. Germline CDR1 is SGHRS and CDR2 is YFSETQ. Trimming left V 2 bases short and J 2 bases short, with 10 bases between. The CDR3 DNA reads as TGCGCCAGCAGCTTAGGGACGGGTAACACTGAAGCTTTCTTT. Its translation: CASSLGTGNTEAFF.